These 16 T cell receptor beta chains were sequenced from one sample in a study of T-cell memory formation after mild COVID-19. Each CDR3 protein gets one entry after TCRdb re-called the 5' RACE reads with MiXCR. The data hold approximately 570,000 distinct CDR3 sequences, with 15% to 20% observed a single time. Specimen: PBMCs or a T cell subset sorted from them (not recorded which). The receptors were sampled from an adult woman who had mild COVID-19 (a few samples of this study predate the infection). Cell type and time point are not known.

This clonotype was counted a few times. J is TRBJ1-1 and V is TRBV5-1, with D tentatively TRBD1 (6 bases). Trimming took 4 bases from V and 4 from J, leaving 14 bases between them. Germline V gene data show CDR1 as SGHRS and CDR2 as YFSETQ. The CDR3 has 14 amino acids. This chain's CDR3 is CASSPNLGGTEAFF. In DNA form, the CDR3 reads TGCGCCAGCAGCCCCAATCTAGGGGGCACTGAAGCTTTCTTT. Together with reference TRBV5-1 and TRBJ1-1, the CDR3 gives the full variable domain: KAGVTQTPRYLIKTRGQQVTLSCSPISGHRSVSWYQQTPGQGLQFLFEYFSETQRNKGNFPGRFSGRQFSNSRSEMNVSTLELGDSALYLCASSPNLGGTEAFFGQGTRLTVV.

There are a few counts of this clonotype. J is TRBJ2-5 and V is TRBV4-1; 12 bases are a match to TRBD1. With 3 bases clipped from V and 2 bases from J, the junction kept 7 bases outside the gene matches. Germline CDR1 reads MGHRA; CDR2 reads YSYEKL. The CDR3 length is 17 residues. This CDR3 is CASSQGTGGAVQETQYF. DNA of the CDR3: TGCGCCAGCAGCCAGGGGACAGGGGGCGCGGTTCAAGAGACCCAGTACTTC.

CDR3 in DNA: TGCGCCAGCAGCCAAGAGATTATGGGACCACCCTACCAAGAGACCCAGTACTTC. Its translation is CASSQEIMGPPYQETQYF. The J gene is TRBJ2-5, the V gene TRBV4-3, with D perhaps assigned TRBD1 or TRBD2 (5 bases each). Trimming cost V 0 bases and J 0 bases, with 17 bases left between them. The CDR3 is 18 residues long. In germline, CDR1 is LGHNA, CDR2 YSLEER.

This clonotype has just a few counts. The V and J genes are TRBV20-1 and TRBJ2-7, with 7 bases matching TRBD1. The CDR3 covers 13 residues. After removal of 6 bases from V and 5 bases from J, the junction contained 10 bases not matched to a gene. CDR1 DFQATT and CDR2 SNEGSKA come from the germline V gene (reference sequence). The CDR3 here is CSAATGTENEQYF. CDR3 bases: TGCAGTGCGGCCACCGGGACAGAAAACGAGCAGTACTTC.

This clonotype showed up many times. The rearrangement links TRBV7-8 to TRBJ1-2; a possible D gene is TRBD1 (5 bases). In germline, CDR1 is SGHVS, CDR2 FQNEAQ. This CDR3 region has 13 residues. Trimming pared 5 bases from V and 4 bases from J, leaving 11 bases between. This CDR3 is CASSPGLSYGYTF. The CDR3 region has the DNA TGTGCCAGCAGCCCGGGACTGAGCTATGGCTACACCTTC.

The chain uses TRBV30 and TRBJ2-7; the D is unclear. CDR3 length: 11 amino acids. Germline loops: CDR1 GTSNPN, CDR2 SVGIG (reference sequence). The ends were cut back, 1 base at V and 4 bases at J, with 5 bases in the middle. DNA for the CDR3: TGTGCCTGGAGTGATGAGTACGAGCAGTACTTC. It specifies CAWSDEYEQYF.

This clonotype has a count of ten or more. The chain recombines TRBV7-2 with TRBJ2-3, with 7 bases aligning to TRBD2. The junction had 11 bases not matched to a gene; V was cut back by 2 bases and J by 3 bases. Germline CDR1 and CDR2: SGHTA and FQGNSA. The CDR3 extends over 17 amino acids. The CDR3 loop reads CASSLRLGGGATDTQYF. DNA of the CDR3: TGTGCCAGCAGCTTACGGTTGGGGGGAGGGGCTACAGATACGCAGTATTTT.

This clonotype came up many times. The CDR3 protein is CSAGRPETYNEQFF. The CDR3 DNA reads TGCAGTGCGGGGCGTCCAGAAACTTACAATGAGCAGTTCTTC. This sequence joins TRBV20-1 and TRBJ2-1; possibly TRBD1 for D (5 bases). The CDR3 has 14 amino acids. V was cut by 6 bases and J by 4 bases, with 16 bases left in between. Per the germline V gene, CDR1 is DFQATT and CDR2 is SNEGSKA (reference sequence).

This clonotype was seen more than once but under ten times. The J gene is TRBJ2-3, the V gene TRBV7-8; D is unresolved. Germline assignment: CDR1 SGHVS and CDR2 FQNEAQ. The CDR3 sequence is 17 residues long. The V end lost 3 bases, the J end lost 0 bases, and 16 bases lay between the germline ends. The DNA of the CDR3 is TGTGCCAGCAGCTTCCCGATAGAATCCTTTAGCACAGATACGCAGTATTTT. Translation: CASSFPIESFSTDTQYF.

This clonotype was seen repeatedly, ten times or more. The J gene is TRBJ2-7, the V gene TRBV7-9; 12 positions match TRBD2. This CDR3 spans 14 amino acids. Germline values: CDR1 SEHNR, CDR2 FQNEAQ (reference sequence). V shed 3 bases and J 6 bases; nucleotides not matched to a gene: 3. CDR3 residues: CASSLTSGSTEQYF. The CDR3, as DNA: TGTGCCAGCAGCTTGACTAGCGGGAGTACCGAGCAGTACTTC.

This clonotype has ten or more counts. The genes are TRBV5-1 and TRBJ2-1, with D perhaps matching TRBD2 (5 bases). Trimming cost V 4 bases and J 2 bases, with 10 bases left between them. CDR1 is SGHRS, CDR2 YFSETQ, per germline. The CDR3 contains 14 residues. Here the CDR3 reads CASSTSLAYNEQFF. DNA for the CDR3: TGCGCCAGCAGCACTAGTTTGGCCTACAATGAGCAGTTCTTC.

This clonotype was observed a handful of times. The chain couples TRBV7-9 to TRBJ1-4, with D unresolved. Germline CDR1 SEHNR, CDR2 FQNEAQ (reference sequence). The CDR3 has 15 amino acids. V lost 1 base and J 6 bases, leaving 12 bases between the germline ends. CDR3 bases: TGTGCCAGCAGCTTAGATGGCAGCCCGTATGAAAAACTGTTTTTT. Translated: CASSLDGSPYEKLFF. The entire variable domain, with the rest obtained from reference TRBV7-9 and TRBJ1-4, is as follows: DTGVSQNPRHKITKRGQNVTFRCDPISEHNRLYWYRQTLGQGPEFLTYFQNEAQLEKSRLLSDRFSAERPKGSFSTLEIQRTEQGDSAMYLCASSLDGSPYEKLFFGSGTQLSVL.

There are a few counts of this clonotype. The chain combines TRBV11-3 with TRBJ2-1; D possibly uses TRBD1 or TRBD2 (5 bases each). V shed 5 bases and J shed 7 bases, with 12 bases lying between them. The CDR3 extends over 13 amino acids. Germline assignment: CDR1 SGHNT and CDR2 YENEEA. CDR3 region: CASSPPWGNEQFF. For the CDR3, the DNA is TGTGCCAGCAGCCCGCCGTGGGGGAATGAGCAGTTCTTC.

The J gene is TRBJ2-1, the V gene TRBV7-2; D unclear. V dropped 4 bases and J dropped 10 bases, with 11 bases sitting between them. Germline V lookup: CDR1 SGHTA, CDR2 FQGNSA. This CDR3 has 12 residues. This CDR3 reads CASSSQVGEQFF. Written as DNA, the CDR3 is TGTGCCAGCAGCTCACAAGTTGGAGAGCAGTTCTTC.

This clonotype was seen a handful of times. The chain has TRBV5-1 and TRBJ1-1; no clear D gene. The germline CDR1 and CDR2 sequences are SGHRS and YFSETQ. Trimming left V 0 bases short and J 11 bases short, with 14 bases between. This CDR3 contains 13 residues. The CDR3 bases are TGCGCCAGCAGCTTGGAAGGCAGCATCGTCGCTTTCTTT. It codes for CASSLEGSIVAFF.

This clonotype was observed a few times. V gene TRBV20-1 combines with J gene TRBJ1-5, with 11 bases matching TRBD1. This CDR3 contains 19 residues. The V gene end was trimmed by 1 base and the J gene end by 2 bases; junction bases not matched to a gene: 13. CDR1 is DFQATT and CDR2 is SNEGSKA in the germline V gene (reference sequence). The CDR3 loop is CSARAYGTGGAARNQPQHF. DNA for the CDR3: TGCAGTGCTAGAGCATATGGGACAGGGGGTGCGGCGCGCAATCAGCCCCAGCATTTT.